This is a list of T cell receptor beta chains from one sample in a study of neurological immune-mediated disorders. MiXCR was run by TCRdb on the 5' RACE reads, yielding one entry per CDR3 protein. The repertoire includes tens of thousands of distinct CDR3 sequences, about an eighth of them detected once, and approximately 1.8% sits in the top ten. Material for sequencing was PBMCs. The receptors originated from a man aged 60 to 75 in good health. Each CDR3 is given with its conserved first and last residue. D genes are given only for firm matches. For some rows the clone size is stated as once, few or many, or as a class when expanded; others skip it.

cdr3_aa	cdr3_nt	d_call	v_call	clone_size	j_call
CATSRGGGAYNEQFF	TGTGCCACCAGCAGAGGAGGGGGCGCCTACAATGAGCAGTTCTTC	TRBD1	TRBV15	many	TRBJ2-1
CASSLGGAQYNEQFF	TGTGCCAGCAGCCTAGGGGGGGCACAATACAATGAGCAGTTCTTC	-	TRBV5-1	many	TRBJ2-1
CSDKPGQGSGEAFF	TGCAGTGACAAACCGGGACAGGGGTCCGGTGAAGCTTTCTTT	TRBD1	TRBV20-1	many	TRBJ1-1
CASSLSGAPFGQFF	TGTGCCAGCAGCTTATCAGGGGCCCCTTTTGGGCAGTTCTTC	-	TRBV11-2	many	TRBJ2-1
CASSPSGTVNTEAFF	TGCGCCAGCAGCCCCTCCGGGACAGTGAACACTGAAGCTTTCTTT	TRBD1	TRBV5-1	many	TRBJ1-1
CASRQLLGTDYEQYF	TGTGCCAGCAGACAACTTCTCGGGACAGACTACGAGCAGTACTTC	TRBD1	TRBV27	many	TRBJ2-7
CASKEQYSGNTIYF	TGCGCCAGCAAGGAACAGTACTCTGGAAACACCATATATTTT	-	TRBV5-1	many	TRBJ1-3
CASSLDGTYSNQPQHF	TGCGCCAGCAGCTTGGATGGGACTTATAGCAATCAGCCCCAGCATTTT	-	TRBV5-1	many	TRBJ1-5
CASSIGRSGPYEQYF	TGTGCCAGTAGTATCGGTCGGTCAGGACCCTACGAGCAGTACTTC	-	TRBV19	few	TRBJ2-7
CASSAGNTEAFF	TGCGCCAGCAGTGCGGGGAACACTGAAGCTTTCTTT	-	TRBV5-1	many	TRBJ1-1
CASSSFRDTGELFF	TGCGCCAGCAGCTCGTTCCGGGACACCGGGGAGCTGTTTTTT	-	TRBV5-1	once	TRBJ2-2
CASSQVRGAEYF	TGTGCCAGCAGCCAAGTGAGGGGTGCCGAGTACTTC	-	TRBV3-1	many	TRBJ2-7
CASSLGPGQGSGYTF	TGTGCCAGCAGCTTGGGGCCGGGACAGGGAAGTGGCTACACCTTC	TRBD1	TRBV5-6	many	TRBJ1-2
CIARAPSGPEQFF	TGTATTGCTAGAGCGCCTAGCGGTCCTGAGCAGTTCTTC	TRBD2	TRBV20-1	-	TRBJ2-1
CSAIRRTGELFF	TGCAGTGCCATAAGGAGGACCGGGGAGCTGTTTTTT	-	TRBV20-1	many	TRBJ2-2
CASRTQGAGANDLTF	TGTGCCAGCAGAACCCAGGGGGCTGGGGCCAACGACCTGACTTTC	TRBD1	TRBV12-3/TRBV12-4	-	TRBJ2-6
CASSEGRDPPYEQYF	TGCGCCAGCAGTGAGGGGCGGGACCCCCCCTACGAGCAGTACTTC	-	TRBV10-1	many	TRBJ2-7
CSAMIGTDGYTF	TGCAGTGCTATGATCGGGACAGATGGCTACACCTTC	TRBD1	TRBV20-1	many	TRBJ1-2
CASSPLSGANVLTF	TGTGCCAGCAGCCCATTATCTGGGGCCAACGTCCTGACTTTC	-	TRBV9	many	TRBJ2-6
CSARDPRGPPEAFF	TGCAGTGCTAGAGACCCAAGGGGTCCACCTGAAGCTTTCTTT	-	TRBV20-1	many	TRBJ1-1
CASSPSGSGAITDTQYF	TGTGCCAGCAGCCCGTCGGGGTCGGGGGCCATCACAGATACGCAGTATTTT	-	TRBV7-9	few	TRBJ2-3
CASTQNRVFWYEQYF	TGTGCCAGCACCCAGAACAGGGTTTTTTGGTACGAGCAGTACTTC	-	TRBV6-6	-	TRBJ2-7
CASSLVTTGAFF	TGTGCCAGCAGCTTAGTGACAACCGGAGCTTTCTTT	-	TRBV7-2	many	TRBJ1-1
CSSAKQSYNEQFF	TGCAGTTCCGCTAAACAGTCCTACAATGAGCAGTTCTTC	-	TRBV20-1	many	TRBJ2-1
CASSRGDTATNEKLFF	TGTGCCAGCAGTAGGGGGGACACCGCAACTAATGAAAAACTGTTTTTT	-	TRBV25-1	many	TRBJ1-4
CSARFVQPYGYTF	TGCAGCGCTCGCTTCGTCCAGCCCTATGGCTACACCTTC	-	TRBV29-1	many	TRBJ1-2
CASATGLMVSGYTF	TGTGCCAGCGCAACAGGGTTGATGGTTAGTGGCTACACCTTC	-	TRBV6-5	many	TRBJ1-2
CSARDRLNYGYTF	TGCAGTGCCCGGGACAGGCTTAACTATGGCTACACCTTC	TRBD1	TRBV20-1	many	TRBJ1-2
CSARGGGQTYNSPLHF	TGCAGTGCTAGAGGTGGGGGGCAGACCTATAATTCACCCCTCCACTTT	-	TRBV20-1	many	TRBJ1-6
CASSSSGSPLHF	TGTGCCAGCAGTAGTAGTGGATCACCCCTCCACTTT	-	TRBV7-2	-	TRBJ1-6
CASSLESPGTEAFF	TGCGCCAGCAGCTTGGAAAGTCCGGGCACTGAAGCTTTCTTT	-	TRBV5-1	many	TRBJ1-1
CSADAGAANTGELFF	TGCAGCGCCGACGCAGGGGCCGCGAACACCGGGGAGCTGTTTTTT	-	TRBV29-1	many	TRBJ2-2
CSAREALSNQPQHF	TGCAGTGCTAGAGAGGCTCTTAGCAATCAGCCCCAGCATTTT	-	TRBV20-1	many	TRBJ1-5
CASIWGVERNEQFF	TGTGCCAGCATCTGGGGGGTAGAACGCAATGAGCAGTTCTTC	-	TRBV12-3/TRBV12-4	many	TRBJ2-1
CSAVRTDGYSNQPQHF	TGCAGTGCTGTCCGAACGGACGGATATAGCAATCAGCCCCAGCATTTT	-	TRBV20-1	medium-sized	TRBJ1-5
CASKSYGYTF	TGTGCCAGCAAGTCCTATGGCTACACCTTC	-	TRBV6-4	many	TRBJ1-2
CASSSRDRNNEQFF	TGTGCCAGCAGTTCACGGGACAGAAACAATGAGCAGTTCTTC	TRBD1	TRBV27	-	TRBJ2-1
CASSLQPLSSGNEQFF	TGTGCCAGCAGCCTCCAACCCCTCTCTAGCGGGAATGAGCAGTTCTTC	TRBD2	TRBV7-2	many	TRBJ2-1
CASSFPGLGGVQYF	TGTGCCAGCAGCTTTCCGGGGCTCGGGGGGGTGCAGTACTTC	TRBD2	TRBV28	many	TRBJ2-7
CSAKGGVEVFF	TGCAGCGCCAAGGGGGGGGTGGAGGTGTTCTTC	-	TRBV29-1	many	TRBJ2-1
CASSPNRDTYTDTQYF	TGTGCCAGCAGTCCCAACCGGGACACATACACAGATACGCAGTATTTT	-	TRBV27	medium-sized	TRBJ2-3